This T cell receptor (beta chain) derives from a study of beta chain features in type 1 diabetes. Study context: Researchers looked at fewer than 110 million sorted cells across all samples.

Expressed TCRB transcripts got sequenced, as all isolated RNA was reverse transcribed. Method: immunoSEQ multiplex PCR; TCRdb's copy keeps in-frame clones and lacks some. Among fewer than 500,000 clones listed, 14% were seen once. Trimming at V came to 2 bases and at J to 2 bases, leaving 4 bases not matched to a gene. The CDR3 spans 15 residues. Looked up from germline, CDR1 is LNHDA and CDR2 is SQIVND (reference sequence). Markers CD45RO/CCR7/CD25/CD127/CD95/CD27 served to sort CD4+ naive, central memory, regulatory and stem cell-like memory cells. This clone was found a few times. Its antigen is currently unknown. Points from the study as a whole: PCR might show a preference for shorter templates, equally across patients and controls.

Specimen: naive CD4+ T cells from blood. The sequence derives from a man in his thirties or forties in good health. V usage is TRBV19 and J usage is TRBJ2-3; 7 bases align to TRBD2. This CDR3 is CASSIKGLDTDTQYF. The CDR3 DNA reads TGTGCCAGTAGTATAAAAGGACTAGACACAGATACGCAGTATTTT.